The clone carrying this T cell receptor beta chain has just one count. Its matching antigen is unknown. This record belongs to a study of neoadjuvant nivolumab and ipilimumab in lung cancer. General study findings and limits: Only two of four nivolumab-treated tumors gained richness and clonality by surgery. TCR receptors were sequenced in few samples.

Profiling relied on immunoSEQ multiplex PCR, and the TCRdb table lists in-frame clones only, not all of them. Of about 38,000 clones in the sample, roughly nine tenths were seen once. The CDR3 has 14 residues. V shed 4 bases, J shed 4 bases, and the junction held 7 bases outside the gene matches. Germline CDR1 and CDR2: SGHNT and YYREEE (reference sequence). The V and J genes are TRBV5-4 and TRBJ1-2, with 7 bases lining up with TRBD1. Sequenced here: peripheral blood, sampled before neoadjuvant nivolumab, alone or with ipilimumab. The TCR originated in an adult with non-small cell lung cancer. The CDR3 nucleotides read TGTGCCAGCAGCAAGCCGACAGGGATCTATGGCTACACCTTC. Protein product: CASSKPTGIYGYTF.